Shown below are 8 T cell receptor beta chains from a single sample sequenced in a study of blood T cell repertoires in COVID-19. Measured with immunoSEQ multiplex PCR; TCRdb has only the in-frame clones, and not every one. The sample holds approximately 220,000 clones; roughly 88% are singletons and the top ten take over 3%. Source material: PBMCs or T cells enriched from blood (not recorded which). The receptors derive from a woman between 40 and 55 years old with acute COVID-19.

This rearrangement joins TRBV19 to TRBJ2-3, with 7 bases lining up with TRBD2. The CDR3 sequence is 15 residues long. V lost 5 bases and J lost 0; bases outside the gene matches: 5. Germline-derived CDR1 and CDR2 are LNHDA and SQIVND (reference sequence). Written as DNA, the CDR3 is TGTGCCAGTAGTTCTCCGGGAGGAAGCACAGATACGCAGTATTTT. Translation gives CASSSPGGSTDTQYF.

The CDR3 coding sequence is TGTGCCAGCAGTGAGTTGAGGAACACTGAAGCTTTCTTT. Protein sequence: CASSELRNTEAFF. The genes are TRBV6-1 and TRBJ1-1; D ambiguous. V was pared by 3 bases and J by 1 base, with 6 bases between. The CDR3 consists of 13 residues. CDR1 MNHNS and CDR2 SASEGT come from the germline V gene.

Points on this clone: Other DNA sequences in this sample translate to the same CDR3. This chain connects TRBV19 to TRBJ1-1; TRBD1 aligns across 7 bases. J was trimmed by 1 base and V by 3 bases; bases with no gene match: 2. The CDR3 length is 14 residues. CDR1 is LNHDA and CDR2 is SQIVND in the germline V gene (reference sequence). CDR3 sequence reads: CASSIAGGNTEAFF. CDR3 nucleotides: TGTGCCAGTAGTATTGCAGGGGGGAACACTGAAGCTTTCTTT. The whole variable domain, filled in from reference TRBV19 and TRBJ1-1, reads DGGITQSPKYLFRKEGQNVTLSCEQNLNHDAMYWYRQDPGQGLRLIYYSQIVNDFQKGDIAEGYSVSREKKESFPLTVTSAQKNPTAFYLCASSIAGGNTEAFFGQGTRLTVV.

The rearrangement joins TRBV7-9 to TRBJ2-6, with 10 bases aligning to TRBD1. CDR3 length: 19 amino acids. V was clipped by 2 bases and J by 1 base; unmatched bases: 8. Germline values: CDR1 SEHNR, CDR2 FQNEAQ (reference sequence). The CDR3 region is CASSLFGTGAGSGANVLTF. The CDR3 DNA reads as TGTGCCAGCAGCTTATTCGGGACAGGGGCCGGTTCTGGGGCCAACGTCCTGACTTTC.

This clone has just one count. V and J are TRBV3-1 (or the pseudogene TRBV3-2) and TRBJ1-1, with no clear D. V was pared by 3 bases and J by 2 bases, with 13 bases between. Germline V CDR1 and CDR2: LGHDT, YNNKEL (reference sequence). The CDR3 is 15 residues long. The CDR3 DNA follows: TGTGCCAGCAGCCATTGGGAGGGAGGAAACACTGAAGCTTTCTTT. Residues: CASSHWEGGNTEAFF.

This chain links TRBV9 with TRBJ2-1; possible D gene TRBD1, 5 bases. The CDR3 loop spans 13 amino acids. V was shortened by 3 bases and J by 8 bases, with 12 bases between the two germline ends. Germline V lookup: CDR1 SGDLS, CDR2 YYNGEE. The CDR3 DNA reads TGTGCCAGCAGCGCCGAAGGGGTCGATGAGCAGTTCTTC. It specifies CASSAEGVDEQFF.

The gene calls are TRBV11-1 and TRBJ1-1; 8 positions match TRBD1. J gave up 1 base and V 5 bases, and 3 bases lay outside the gene matches. The germline CDR1 and CDR2 sequences are SGHAT and FQDESV (reference sequence). This CDR3 spans 14 amino acids. The DNA for the CDR3 is TGTGCCAGCAGCCCAGGACAGGGGAACACTGAAGCTTTCTTT. Translating gives CASSPGQGNTEAFF.

The chain employs TRBV19 and TRBJ1-2; the D gene is possibly TRBD1 (6 bases). This CDR3 has 12 residues. Germline CDR1 and CDR2: LNHDA and SQIVND (reference sequence). V shed 7 bases and J shed 4 bases, with 10 bases lying between them. The CDR3 DNA sequence: TGTGCCAGTAAGCAGGGGCCCTATGGCTACACCTTC. Protein sequence: CASKQGPYGYTF. The full variable domain, in which reference TRBV19 and TRBJ1-2 provide the parts outside the CDR3, is DGGITQSPKYLFRKEGQNVTLSCEQNLNHDAMYWYRQDPGQGLRLIYYSQIVNDFQKGDIAEGYSVSREKKESFPLTVTSAQKNPTAFYLCASKQGPYGYTFGSGTRLTVV.